A selection of T cell receptor beta chains follows, all from one sample in a study of CD8 T cells in ankylosing spondylitis. From the 5' RACE reads, TCRdb called clonotypes with MiXCR, one entry per CDR3 protein. The sample has about 280,000 distinct CDR3 sequences, around 18% seen once. The sequencing sample was made of blood, either unsorted or a sorted T cell fraction (not recorded which). The source of these receptors is a male donor with ankylosing spondylitis or in good health (not recorded which). CDR3s include the opening cysteine and the closing phenylalanine or tryptophan. The D gene is left open where the match is weak. Clone size, where shown, is once, few, many, or a class for clones that have expanded.

CDR3aa: CASSPRLTLTNEQFF
CDR3nt: TGTGCCAGCAGTCCTAGGTTGACCCTTACCAATGAGCAGTTCTTC
j_gene: TRBJ2-1
abundance: -
v_gene: TRBV6-1
d_gene: -

CDR3aa: CASSSKAGVPTGELFF
CDR3nt: TGTGCCAGCAGCTCGAAAGCGGGAGTCCCCACCGGGGAGCTGTTTTTT
j_gene: TRBJ2-2
abundance: -
v_gene: TRBV9
d_gene: TRBD2

CDR3aa: CASSNRDSTNEKLFF
CDR3nt: TGCGCCAGCAGCAACCGGGATTCAACTAATGAAAAACTGTTTTTT
j_gene: TRBJ1-4
abundance: few
v_gene: TRBV5-1
d_gene: -

CDR3aa: CASSRDRALGQPQHF
CDR3nt: TGTGCCAGCTCACGGGACAGGGCTTTAGGTCAGCCCCAGCATTTT
j_gene: TRBJ1-5
abundance: few
v_gene: TRBV18
d_gene: TRBD1

CDR3aa: CASGSGYSYNEQFF
CDR3nt: TGTGCCAGCGGATCCGGGTACTCCTACAATGAGCAGTTCTTC
j_gene: TRBJ2-1
abundance: few
v_gene: TRBV12-3/TRBV12-4
d_gene: -

CDR3aa: CASSLDGSRNEKLFF
CDR3nt: TGCGCCAGCAGCTTGGACGGCAGCCGTAATGAAAAACTGTTTTTT
j_gene: TRBJ1-4
abundance: few
v_gene: TRBV5-1
d_gene: -

CDR3aa: CASSLAPPDRGDNEQFF
CDR3nt: TGCGCCAGCAGCTTGGCGCCCCCGGACAGGGGGGACAATGAGCAGTTCTTC
j_gene: TRBJ2-1
abundance: -
v_gene: TRBV5-1
d_gene: TRBD1

CDR3aa: CATSDVTGIDIDTQYF
CDR3nt: TGTGCCACCAGTGATGTGACAGGGATAGACATCGATACGCAGTATTTT
j_gene: TRBJ2-3
abundance: few
v_gene: TRBV24-1
d_gene: TRBD1

CDR3aa: CASSLGLAGGLDTQYF
CDR3nt: TGCGCCAGCAGCCTCGGACTAGCGGGAGGGCTGGATACGCAGTATTTT
j_gene: TRBJ2-3
abundance: many
v_gene: TRBV5-1
d_gene: TRBD2

CDR3aa: CASSSSGANYGYTF
CDR3nt: TGCGCCAGCAGCTCTTCCGGGGCTAACTATGGCTACACCTTC
j_gene: TRBJ1-2
abundance: few
v_gene: TRBV5-1
d_gene: -

CDR3aa: CASSFGAGGEAFF
CDR3nt: TGTGCCAGCAGCTTCGGGGCAGGGGGCGAAGCTTTCTTT
j_gene: TRBJ1-1
abundance: few
v_gene: TRBV6-2/TRBV6-3
d_gene: TRBD1

CDR3aa: CASSVTGAPNTEAFF
CDR3nt: TGCGCCAGCAGCGTGACAGGGGCACCGAACACTGAAGCTTTCTTT
j_gene: TRBJ1-1
abundance: few
v_gene: TRBV5-1
d_gene: TRBD1

CDR3aa: CASSFQIQGTNQPQHF
CDR3nt: TGTGCCAGCAGCTTTCAGATACAGGGCACCAATCAGCCCCAGCATTTT
j_gene: TRBJ1-5
abundance: few
v_gene: TRBV7-8
d_gene: -

CDR3aa: CASSLGVSQPQHF
CDR3nt: TGCGCCAGCAGCTTGGGGGTTAGTCAGCCCCAGCATTTT
j_gene: TRBJ1-5
abundance: -
v_gene: TRBV5-1
d_gene: -

CDR3aa: CASSIGLRTEAFF
CDR3nt: TGTGCCAGCAGCATCGGACTTCGTACTGAAGCTTTCTTT
j_gene: TRBJ1-1
abundance: -
v_gene: TRBV7-2
d_gene: -

CDR3aa: CASSQDISTGELFF
CDR3nt: TGTGCCAGCAGCCAAGATATCAGCACCGGGGAGCTGTTTTTT
j_gene: TRBJ2-2
abundance: -
v_gene: TRBV3-1
d_gene: -

CDR3aa: CASSLSGRETDTQYF
CDR3nt: TGTGCCAGCAGCCTCTCGGGGCGGGAGACAGATACGCAGTATTTT
j_gene: TRBJ2-3
abundance: -
v_gene: TRBV12-3/TRBV12-4
d_gene: TRBD2

CDR3aa: CASSRIRDRGETQYF
CDR3nt: TGTGCCAGCAGCAGGATCCGGGACAGGGGAGAGACCCAGTACTTC
j_gene: TRBJ2-5
abundance: few
v_gene: TRBV21-1
d_gene: -

CDR3aa: CASSQVVGLASVLVF
CDR3nt: TGTGCCAGCAGCCAAGTAGTAGGACTAGCGAGCGTGTTGGTCTTC
j_gene: TRBJ2-1
abundance: -
v_gene: TRBV3-1
d_gene: TRBD2

CDR3aa: CASSYKRTDTQYF
CDR3nt: TGTGCCAGCAGTTACAAACGCACAGATACGCAGTATTTT
j_gene: TRBJ2-3
abundance: few
v_gene: TRBV6-6
d_gene: -

CDR3aa: CATNYINSQETQYF
CDR3nt: TGTGCCACCAATTACATTAACTCCCAAGAGACCCAGTACTTC
j_gene: TRBJ2-5
abundance: -
v_gene: TRBV28
d_gene: -

CDR3aa: CASSFLAGVTDTQYF
CDR3nt: TGCGCCAGCAGCTTTCTAGCGGGGGTCACAGATACGCAGTATTTT
j_gene: TRBJ2-3
abundance: many
v_gene: TRBV5-1
d_gene: TRBD2

CDR3aa: CASSIGQNTEAFF
CDR3nt: TGTGCCAGCAGTATTGGACAGAACACTGAAGCTTTCTTT
j_gene: TRBJ1-1
abundance: -
v_gene: TRBV12-3/TRBV12-4
d_gene: -

CDR3aa: CASQQRGEETQYF
CDR3nt: TGTGCCAGCCAGCAGCGGGGGGAAGAGACCCAGTACTTC
j_gene: TRBJ2-5
abundance: -
v_gene: TRBV12-3/TRBV12-4
d_gene: TRBD2

CDR3aa: CSSGRDFTDTQYF
CDR3nt: TGCAGTAGCGGTAGGGATTTCACAGATACGCAGTATTTT
j_gene: TRBJ2-3
abundance: -
v_gene: TRBV20-1
d_gene: -

CDR3aa: CASSLERGGIGFF
CDR3nt: TGTGCCAGCAGCTTGGAGCGGGGGGGCATTGGATTCTTC
j_gene: TRBJ2-1
abundance: -
v_gene: TRBV11-2
d_gene: TRBD2

CDR3aa: CASSLASGANYGYTF
CDR3nt: TGCGCCAGCAGCTTGGCCTCAGGGGCCAACTATGGCTACACCTTC
j_gene: TRBJ1-2
abundance: many
v_gene: TRBV5-1
d_gene: -

CDR3aa: CASSFNVNTEAFF
CDR3nt: TGTGCCAGCAGCTTTAACGTGAACACTGAAGCTTTCTTT
j_gene: TRBJ1-1
abundance: -
v_gene: TRBV7-9
d_gene: -

CDR3aa: CASSLASPGQGSSDEQFF
CDR3nt: TGCGCCAGCAGCTTGGCCAGCCCCGGGCAGGGGAGTAGCGATGAGCAGTTCTTC
j_gene: TRBJ2-1
abundance: -
v_gene: TRBV5-1
d_gene: -

CDR3aa: CASSPSDKVRTGELFF
CDR3nt: TGTGCCAGCAGTCCATCGGACAAGGTCAGGACCGGGGAGCTGTTTTTT
j_gene: TRBJ2-2
abundance: few
v_gene: TRBV28
d_gene: -

CDR3aa: CASSLVRAGTYNEQFF
CDR3nt: TGTGCCAGCAGCCTAGTCAGGGCAGGAACCTACAATGAGCAGTTCTTC
j_gene: TRBJ2-1
abundance: few
v_gene: TRBV7-8
d_gene: -